What follows are 23 T cell receptor beta chains derived from one specimen sequenced in a study of cytomegalovirus exposure and HLA in healthy donors. Sequencing was performed with immunoSEQ multiplex PCR; in TCRdb, only in-frame clones are kept and a portion is missing. The top ten clones hold less than 2% of a sample with 100,000 to 150,000 clones, 90% to 96% of them seen once. The sequenced material came from PBMCs. These receptors originate from a man between 18 and 29 years old in good health and CMV-seronegative.

The rearrangement links TRBV15 to TRBJ2-2, with D possibly matching TRBD1 (6 bases). Germline CDR1 is LNHNV and CDR2 is YYDKDF (reference sequence). CDR3 length: 16 amino acids. V lost 3 bases to trimming and J lost 6 bases, with 17 bases between them. The CDR3 sequence is CATSSRGQGHAGELFF. Written as DNA, the CDR3 is TGTGCCACCAGCAGCCGGGGACAAGGACACGCCGGGGAGCTGTTTTTT.

This CDR3 reads CATSRGTDMPEEKLFF. The CDR3 nucleotides read TGTGCCACCAGCAGAGGGACAGACATGCCTGAGGAAAAACTGTTTTTT. The V and J genes are TRBV15 and TRBJ1-4; a possible D gene is TRBD1 (6 bases). The germline gives CDR1 LNHNV, CDR2 YYDKDF (reference sequence). CDR3 length: 16 amino acids. The V gene lost 1 base and the J gene lost 8 bases, with 17 bases spanning the gap.

This clone was seen only once. The V gene is TRBV5-1, the J gene TRBJ2-1, with D maybe TRBD1 (6 bases). Trimming stripped 0 bases from V and 4 bases from J, with 14 bases between. This CDR3 is built from 16 residues. CDR1 is SGHRS, CDR2 YFSETQ, per germline. The CDR3: CASSLEGGVGYNEQFF. DNA of the CDR3: TGCGCCAGCAGCTTGGAAGGGGGAGTGGGGTACAATGAGCAGTTCTTC.

The genes are TRBV5-1 and TRBJ1-4; 11 bases map to TRBD1. V trimming: 0 bases; J trimming: 7 bases; junction bases outside the gene matches: 2. Germline V gives CDR1 SGHRS, CDR2 YFSETQ. The CDR3 is made up of 15 amino acids. CDR3 nucleotides: TGCGCCAGCAGCTTGGGGACAGGGGGCGTTGAAAAACTGTTTTTT. Its translation: CASSLGTGGVEKLFF.

In this sample, this clone turned up a few times. CDR3 coding DNA: TGTGCCAGCAGCCCCCGATCCATGGCATCCTACAATGAGCAGTTCTTC. As protein: CASSPRSMASYNEQFF. This chain uses TRBV9 with TRBJ2-1; D remains unclear. Trimming left V 4 bases short and J 1 base short, with 15 bases between. The CDR3 contains 16 residues. Germline-derived CDR1 and CDR2 are SGDLS and YYNGEE.

The rearrangement links TRBV19 to TRBJ2-1, with TRBD2 as a possible D gene (6 bases). The germline gives CDR1 LNHDA, CDR2 SQIVND (reference sequence). V lost 1 base to trimming and J lost 7 bases, with 11 bases between them. This CDR3 is built from 14 residues. Here the CDR3 DNA reads TGTGCCAGTAGTATAGCGGGAGAGATGAATGAGCAGTTCTTC. Protein sequence: CASSIAGEMNEQFF.

The rearrangement links TRBV18 to TRBJ2-5; D is unresolved. CDR3 length equals 16 residues. V lost 3 bases, J lost 3 bases, and 17 bases lay in between. CDR1 and CDR2 (germline): KGHSH, LQKENI. In DNA, the CDR3 is TGTGCCAGCTCACCCCGCCCGGGTGGCATAGAAGAGACCCAGTACTTC. Protein: CASSPRPGGIEETQYF.

This rearrangement joins TRBV9 to TRBJ2-7; TRBD2 matches at 13 bases. From germline, CDR1 is SGDLS and CDR2 YYNGEE. The CDR3 runs 16 residues. V lost 5 bases and J lost 4; bases outside the gene matches: 9. This CDR3 reads CASSRMGLAGNYEQYF. The CDR3 nucleotides read TGTGCCAGCAGTAGAATGGGACTAGCGGGAAATTACGAGCAGTACTTC.

This chain links TRBV19 with TRBJ1-1; 9 bases line up with TRBD1. The trim removed 8 bases at V and 4 bases at J, leaving 8 bases unmatched. The CDR3 covers 14 residues. Germline CDR1 is LNHDA and CDR2 is SQIVND (reference sequence). CDR3: CASHKQGARTEAFF. The CDR3 DNA reads as TGTGCCAGTCATAAACAGGGGGCGCGCACTGAAGCTTTCTTT.

The genes are TRBV30 and TRBJ1-4; 11 bases align to TRBD1. Germline CDR1 is GTSNPN and CDR2 is SVGIG (reference sequence). V shed 7 bases, J shed 8 bases, and the junction held 9 bases outside the gene matches. The CDR3 covers 14 residues. The CDR3 DNA is TGTGCCTCTACGGCGGGACAGGGGGGAGAAAAACTGTTTTTT. As protein: CASTAGQGGEKLFF.

The chain couples TRBV19 to TRBJ1-1; TRBD1 aligns across 10 bases. The V and J ends lost 8 bases and 4 bases, in that order; junction bases with no gene match: 7. The CDR3 length is 14 residues. The germline V gene encodes CDR1 LNHDA and CDR2 SQIVND (reference sequence). DNA of the CDR3: TGTGCCAGTCAGAAGACAGGGGGCGCCACTGAAGCTTTCTTT. Translation gives CASQKTGGATEAFF. Full variable domain (rest looked up from reference TRBV19 and TRBJ1-1): DGGITQSPKYLFRKEGQNVTLSCEQNLNHDAMYWYRQDPGQGLRLIYYSQIVNDFQKGDIAEGYSVSREKKESFPLTVTSAQKNPTAFYLCASQKTGGATEAFFGQGTRLTVV.

This clone was observed once. This chain links TRBV28 with TRBJ2-7, with 7 bases that match TRBD1. The CDR3 is made up of 14 amino acids. V lost 5 bases and J lost 0; bases outside the gene matches: 4. Germline values: CDR1 MDHEN, CDR2 SYDVKM. The CDR3 reads CASSRRGSSYEQYF. DNA of the CDR3: TGTGCCAGCAGTCGCAGGGGGAGCTCCTACGAGCAGTACTTC.

DNA of the CDR3: TGTGCCAGCAGTCGACTAGCGGACACCACCGGGGAGCTGTTTTTT. Translated: CASSRLADTTGELFF. V gene TRBV4-2 combines with J gene TRBJ2-2; 9 bases are shared with TRBD2. V lost 6 bases to trimming and J lost 4 bases; unmatched junction nucleotides: 6. The length of the CDR3 is 15 residues. The germline V gene has CDR1 LGHNA and CDR2 YNFKEQ.

This rearrangement joins TRBV7-9 to TRBJ2-1; 11 bases fit TRBD2. Germline lookup yields CDR1 SEHNR and CDR2 FQNEAQ (reference sequence). V shed 3 bases and J 4 bases; nucleotides not matched to a gene: 2. The CDR3 is 15 amino acids. This CDR3 is CASSLGLAVYNEQFF. As DNA, the CDR3 is TGTGCCAGCAGCTTGGGACTAGCGGTTTACAATGAGCAGTTCTTC.

This chain connects TRBV11-2 to TRBJ1-1; D remains ambiguous. Trimming removed 0 bases at V and 0 bases at J, with 8 bases between. The germline V gene encodes CDR1 SGHAT and CDR2 FQNNGV. The CDR3 spans 15 residues. The CDR3 region has the DNA TGTGCCAGCAGCTTAGATGAGAGAGTGAACACTGAAGCTTTCTTT. This gives the protein CASSLDERVNTEAFF.

V and J are TRBV28 and TRBJ1-2; weak D call: TRBD1 (5 bases). V lost 7 bases and J 4 bases, leaving 10 bases between the germline ends. CDR3 length: 12 amino acids. Germline CDR1 and CDR2: MDHEN and SYDVKM. CDR3 amino acids: CASTRGGYGYTF. CDR3 nucleotide sequence: TGTGCCAGCACCCGGGGGGGCTATGGCTACACCTTC.

The V gene is TRBV4-2, the J gene TRBJ2-2; 13 bases are shared with TRBD2. Germline lookup yields CDR1 LGHNA and CDR2 YNFKEQ. V shed 4 bases and J 8 bases; nucleotides not matched to a gene: 16. The CDR3 covers 19 residues. CDR3 nucleotides: TGTGCCAGCAGCCTCCATGGCAGGACTAGCGGGAGTCGGTCGGGGGAGCTGTTTTTT. The encoded protein is CASSLHGRTSGSRSGELFF.

The gene calls are TRBV6-5 and TRBJ1-1, with 7 nucleotides matching TRBD1. The V gene's germline CDR1 is MNHEY and CDR2 SVGAGI. V dropped 7 bases and J dropped 1; count of bases not matched to a gene: 6. This CDR3 comprises 14 residues. The CDR3 DNA reads TGTGCCAGCACCACGGGACAGCCGAACACTGAAGCTTTCTTT. Its translation: CASTTGQPNTEAFF.

The chain carries TRBV28 and TRBJ2-7, with D perhaps TRBD1 (6 bases). V was cut by 4 bases and J by 0 bases, with 16 bases left in between. The CDR3 totals 16 residues. CDR1 and CDR2 from the germline V gene are MDHEN and SYDVKM. The CDR3 loop reads CASSSQGTQSSYEQYF. The CDR3 DNA reads as TGTGCCAGCAGTTCACAAGGGACACAGAGCTCCTACGAGCAGTACTTC.

The V call is TRBV9, the J call TRBJ2-7; no clear D gene. V lost 0 bases, J lost 2 bases, and 12 bases lay in between. The CDR3 extends over 15 amino acids. CDR1 and CDR2 (germline): SGDLS, YYNGEE. In nucleotides, the CDR3 is TGTGCCAGCAGCGTAGGGTCACGAAGCGCCTACGAGCAGTACTTC. This encodes CASSVGSRSAYEQYF.

The CDR3 DNA follows: TGCGCCAGCAGGGAAACAGGGACTGGAAACACCATATATTTT. Translation gives CASRETGTGNTIYF. The genes are TRBV5-1 and TRBJ1-3, with D possibly being TRBD1 (6 bases). CDR3 size: 14 residues. V lost 5 bases to trimming and J lost 2 bases, with 11 bases between them. Per the germline V gene, CDR1 is SGHRS and CDR2 is YFSETQ.

The V gene is TRBV10-1, the J gene TRBJ2-3, with 7 bases identical to TRBD1. In germline, CDR1 is WNHNN, CDR2 SYGVQD (reference sequence). The CDR3 loop spans 16 amino acids. J lost 1 base, V lost 3 bases, and 7 bases had no gene match. The CDR3 nucleotides are TGCGCCAGCAGTGAATCCCGACAGGGTGGCACAGATACGCAGTATTTT. Translation gives CASSESRQGGTDTQYF.

V gene TRBV9 combines with J gene TRBJ2-3, with TRBD2 identical over 13 bases. The CDR3 is 16 residues long. After removal of 3 bases from V and 6 bases from J, the junction contained 7 bases not matched to a gene. Per the germline V gene, CDR1 is SGDLS and CDR2 is YYNGEE. The CDR3 sequence: CASSGRTSGSMDTQYF. The CDR3 DNA reads as TGTGCCAGCAGCGGACGGACTAGCGGGAGCATGGATACGCAGTATTTT.